These 28 T cell receptor beta chains came from one sample sequenced in a study of blood T cells in healthy people across ages. Combining a sample-barcoded 5' primer with a J-beta primer mix, a second PCR ran for about 7 to 11 cycles. In TCRdb, the 5' RACE reads were re-called with MiXCR into one record per CDR3 protein. The data show about 1.8 million distinct CDR3 sequences, around half seen once. Specimen: blood. These TCRs come from a woman between 40 and 50 years old in good health.

The sample holds a few counts of this clonotype. CDR3 sequence: CASSSRRGQTRGANVLTF. In DNA form, the CDR3 reads TGTGCCAGCAGCTCCCGGAGGGGGCAAACTCGTGGGGCCAACGTCCTGACTTTC. V usage is TRBV7-6 and J usage is TRBJ2-6, with D tentatively TRBD1 (7 bases). The CDR3 consists of 18 residues. Germline V gene lookup returns CDR1 SGHVS and CDR2 FNYEAQ. V was trimmed by 4 bases and J by 3 bases, leaving 19 bases between them.

The chain links TRBV9 to TRBJ2-4; TRBD1 aligns across 9 bases. The end of the DNA is better explained by TRBJ2-7, so the J call may be wrong. The CDR3 has 16 residues. The V gene's germline CDR1 is SGDLS and CDR2 YYNGEE. CDR3 sequence reads: CASSVGAGQGFHEQYF. The DNA of the CDR3 is TGTGCCAGCAGCGTAGGAGCAGGACAGGGGTTCCACGAGCAGTACTTC.

V is TRBV6-2 or TRBV6-3 and J is TRBJ2-6; no definite D call. Germline CDR1 is MNHEY and CDR2 is SVGEGT. The CDR3 extends over 14 amino acids. CDR3 loop: CASQGNSGANVLTF. Written as DNA, the CDR3 is TGTGCGTCGCAAGGAAACTCTGGGGCCAACGTCCTGACTTTC.

This clonotype was picked up a small number of times. The rearrangement links TRBV5-7 to TRBJ2-3; 7 bases are a match to TRBD1. TRBV5-7 falls under the ORF class, with uncertain function. This CDR3 is built from 13 residues. With V trimmed by 1 base and J by 13 bases, 9 bases remained unmatched. CDR3 amino acids: CASSLQSTGSEYF. The CDR3 DNA reads as TGTGCCAGCAGCTTGCAATCGACAGGGTCAGAGTATTTT.

V gene TRBV7-2 combines with J gene TRBJ1-6; D is ambiguous. Trimming shortened V by 1 base and J by 9 bases, and 13 bases separated the two germline ends. The CDR3 extends over 15 amino acids. Germline V gene data show CDR1 as SGHTA and CDR2 as FQGNSA. The CDR3 protein is CASSLDGGIGSPLHF. CDR3 in DNA: TGTGCCAGCAGCTTAGATGGAGGAATCGGTTCACCCCTCCACTTT. Filled out from reference TRBV7-2 and TRBJ1-6, the complete variable domain reads GAGVSQSPSNKVTEKGKDVELRCDPISGHTALYWYRQSLGQGLEFLIYFQGNSAPDKSGLPSDRFSAERTGGSVSTLTIQRTQQEDSAVYLCASSLDGGIGSPLHFGNGTRLTVT.

About this clonotype: The junction departs from germline at one end; a sequencing error may be responsible. The chain carries TRBV5-1 and TRBJ2-7; D is ambiguous. The DNA end lines up better with TRBJ2-5; the J call may be wrong. Germline V gene data show CDR1 as SGHRS and CDR2 as YFSETQ. This CDR3 has 14 residues. DNA of the CDR3: TGCTCCAGCAGCTTTGATGCTGGGGTTCAGACCCAGTACTTC. Residues: CSSSFDAGVQTQYF.

V is TRBV4-1 and J is TRBJ2-6; D is unclear. Trimming stripped 1 base from V and 2 bases from J, with 15 bases between. The CDR3 length is 18 residues. Germline-derived CDR1 and CDR2 are MGHRA and YSYEKL. CDR3 bases: TGCGCCAGCAGCCAAGGGCCGGGTCGAGGAGCTGGGGCCAACGTCCTGACTTTC. The encoded protein is CASSQGPGRGAGANVLTF.

The chain has TRBV2 and TRBJ2-3; 9 bases fit TRBD2. From germline, CDR1 is SNHLY and CDR2 FYNNEI. J lost 5 bases, V lost 3 bases, and 6 bases had no gene match. CDR3 length: 15 amino acids. The chain's CDR3 is CASSELSGGVDTQYF. The CDR3 DNA reads as TGTGCCAGCAGTGAGCTTAGCGGGGGCGTAGATACGCAGTATTTT.

Only a few counts were recorded for this clonotype. The chain joins TRBV6-2 or TRBV6-3 to TRBJ2-7; 9 bases agree with TRBD1. Germline CDR1 MNHEY, CDR2 SVGEGT. Trimming cost V 8 bases and J 4 bases; bases outside gene matches: 12. The CDR3 runs to 15 residues. The CDR3 DNA is TGTGCCAGCTCCCTGCGAGGGGACAGGGATTACGAGCAGTACTTC. This codes for CASSLRGDRDYEQYF.

The chain combines TRBV28 with TRBJ2-7; no clear D. This CDR3 has 13 amino acids. V shed 8 bases and J shed 0 bases, with 11 bases lying between them. Per germline, CDR1 MDHEN and CDR2 SYDVKM. The CDR3 nucleotides are TGTGCCAGCCGCCTTACTCTCTCCTACGAGCAGTACTTC. It yields the protein CASRLTLSYEQYF.

The rearrangement links TRBV6-5 to TRBJ2-5; D uncertain. With 6 bases removed from V and 4 bases from J, the gap between germline ends came to 18 bases. Germline V gives CDR1 MNHEY, CDR2 SVGAGI. This CDR3 comprises 15 residues. DNA of the CDR3: TGTGCCAGCAGCTCGGACCAGTCATTCGGAGAGACCCAGTACTTC. It specifies CASSSDQSFGETQYF.

The chain uses TRBV6-2 or TRBV6-3 and TRBJ1-5; 8 positions agree with TRBD1. The junction had 9 bases not matched to a gene; V was cut back by 6 bases and J by 8 bases. CDR3 length equals 14 residues. Germline-derived CDR1 and CDR2 are MNHEY and SVGEGT. CDR3 protein: CASRPRQGQKPQHF. The CDR3 bases are TGTGCCAGCAGGCCGCGACAGGGGCAAAAGCCCCAGCATTTT.

This clonotype was recorded only once. The CDR3 loop is CASREGNPADGYTF. DNA for the CDR3: TGTGCCAGCAGGGAGGGAAACCCCGCGGATGGCTACACCTTC. The chain joins TRBV27 to TRBJ1-2; no firm D call. The CDR3 loop spans 14 amino acids. Germline assignment: CDR1 MNHEY and CDR2 SMNVEV (reference sequence). Trimming removed 6 bases at V and 6 bases at J, with 17 bases between.

The chain carries TRBV7-2 and TRBJ2-5, with 8 bases fitting TRBD1. The V gene end was trimmed by 5 bases and the J gene end by 5 bases; junction bases not matched to a gene: 10. The CDR3 covers 15 residues. Germline values: CDR1 SGHTA, CDR2 FQGNSA. The CDR3 region has the DNA TGTGCCAGCAGCATCCCGACAGGGGAAATGGAGACCCAGTACTTC. It is translated as CASSIPTGEMETQYF.

This clonotype was recorded at least ten times. V and J are TRBV4-2 and TRBJ2-3; unclear D gene. The V gene's germline CDR1 is LGHNA and CDR2 YNFKEQ. V was cut by 9 bases and J by 0 bases, with 13 bases left in between. The CDR3 spans 14 residues. The CDR3 DNA sequence: TGTGCCAGTTTTAGTGGCGTTAGCACAGATACGCAGTATTTT. Its protein product is CASFSGVSTDTQYF.

This clonotype was found once. The chain employs TRBV28 and TRBJ1-2; D is unclear. Germline CDR1 reads MDHEN; CDR2 reads SYDVKM. V lost 2 bases and J lost 4, with 11 bases in between. The CDR3 covers 14 residues. CDR3 DNA: TGTGCCAGCAGTTTAAACGGGGAACCCTATGGCTACACCTTC. This encodes CASSLNGEPYGYTF.

This clonotype was detected only a few times. The gene calls are TRBV7-2 and TRBJ1-2, with 8 bases matching TRBD1. CDR1 SGHTA and CDR2 FQGNSA come from the germline V gene. The CDR3 has 15 amino acids. The trim removed 6 bases at V and 1 base at J, leaving 7 bases unmatched. CDR3 DNA sequence: TGTGCCAGCAGACAGGACAGGGCCAATAACTATGGCTACACCTTC. Translation: CASRQDRANNYGYTF.

DNA for the CDR3: TGTGCCAGCAGCTCTAGTGGGCAGGGCGAGCAGTACTTC. Translating gives CASSSSGQGEQYF. The J gene is TRBJ2-7, the V gene TRBV7-2; TRBD1 is a possible D gene (5 bases). V was trimmed by 4 bases and J by 6 bases, leaving 13 bases between them. The germline gives CDR1 SGHTA, CDR2 FQGNSA. CDR3 size: 13 residues.

In this sample, this clonotype turned up a few times. The chain has TRBV20-1 and TRBJ2-5; no reliable D call. The V and J ends lost 1 base and 1 base respectively, with 7 bases between them. CDR3 length: 13 amino acids. The germline V gene has CDR1 DFQATT and CDR2 SNEGSKA (reference sequence). The CDR3 DNA follows: TGCAGTGCTAGAGGGGTAGGCCAAGAGACCCAGTACTTC. Protein sequence: CSARGVGQETQYF.

The table lists this clonotype with a count of one. CDR3 region: CASSFGTGDRYGYTF. The CDR3, as DNA: TGTGCCAGCAGTTTCGGGACAGGGGATCGGTATGGCTACACCTTC. The rearrangement uses TRBV7-9 and TRBJ1-2, with 10 positions matching TRBD1. Germline values: CDR1 SEHNR, CDR2 FQNEAQ (reference sequence). J gave up 5 bases and V 6 bases, and 9 bases lay outside the gene matches. The CDR3 length is 15 residues.

There are a few counts of this clonotype. The chain employs TRBV5-1 and TRBJ2-7, with 7 bases matching TRBD1. The germline CDR1 and CDR2 sequences are SGHRS and YFSETQ. Trimming removed 3 bases from V and 0 bases from J; junction bases left unmatched: 6. This CDR3 has 15 residues. CDR3 coding DNA: TGCGCCAGCAGCTCCGGGACAGCCTTCTCCTACGAGCAGTACTTC. This sequence encodes CASSSGTAFSYEQYF. Full variable domain (missing parts from reference TRBV5-1 and TRBJ2-7): KAGVTQTPRYLIKTRGQQVTLSCSPISGHRSVSWYQQTPGQGLQFLFEYFSETQRNKGNFPGRFSGRQFSNSRSEMNVSTLELGDSALYLCASSSGTAFSYEQYFGPGTRLTVT.

This clonotype was recorded a few times. This rearrangement joins TRBV5-5 to TRBJ2-1; 12 nucleotides match TRBD1. Germline trimming cut 5 bases from V and 6 bases from J; bases unmatched to any gene: 3. The CDR3 length is 14 residues. CDR1 is SGHKS, CDR2 YYEKEE, per germline (reference sequence). The CDR3 DNA reads TGTGCCAGCAGACGGGACAGGGGGCCCAATGAGCAGTTCTTC. It encodes CASRRDRGPNEQFF.

V gene TRBV15 combines with J gene TRBJ1-4, with D perhaps matching TRBD1 (6 bases). Trimming took 3 bases from V and 5 from J, leaving 16 bases between them. This CDR3 comprises 16 residues. Looked up from germline, CDR1 is LNHNV and CDR2 is YYDKDF (reference sequence). The CDR3 bases are TGTGCCACCAGCAGCCTTCGACAGGCTTGGAATGAAAAACTGTTTTTT. It encodes CATSSLRQAWNEKLFF.

The rearrangement joins TRBV12-3 or TRBV12-4 to TRBJ1-6, with D unclear. Trimming shortened V by 4 bases and J by 10 bases, and 8 bases separated the two germline ends. The CDR3 spans 12 residues. The CDR3 here is CASSSAVSPLHF. The CDR3 DNA reads TGTGCCAGCAGTTCGGCCGTATCACCCCTCCACTTT.

This clonotype was detected only a few times. The chain combines TRBV7-9 with TRBJ1-2, with 9 positions matching TRBD1. This CDR3 has 15 residues. Germline CDR1 and CDR2: SEHNR and FQNEAQ (reference sequence). The V gene end was trimmed by 2 bases and the J gene end by 8 bases; junction bases not matched to a gene: 9. CDR3 residues: CASSLSNSDRGGYTF. The CDR3 DNA sequence: TGTGCCAGCAGCTTAAGCAACTCGGACAGGGGCGGCTACACCTTC.

The chain is built from TRBV27 and TRBJ2-1; D is unresolved. The V end lost 10 bases, the J end lost 0 bases, and 16 bases lay between the germline ends. The length of the CDR3 is 15 residues. Germline loops: CDR1 MNHEY, CDR2 SMNVEV (reference sequence). The CDR3 loop is CATALGASSYNEQFF. The CDR3, as DNA: TGTGCCACCGCCCTAGGAGCTAGCTCCTACAATGAGCAGTTCTTC.

This clonotype was observed a handful of times. The genes are TRBV11-2 and TRBJ2-7; the D is unclear. Trimming shortened V by 3 bases and J by 0 bases, and 9 bases separated the two germline ends. Germline CDR1 and CDR2: SGHAT and FQNNGV. This CDR3 region has 14 residues. CDR3 protein: CASSFTHLSYEQYF. DNA of the CDR3: TGTGCCAGCAGCTTTACCCACCTCTCCTACGAGCAGTACTTC.

This chain joins TRBV29-1 and TRBJ2-1, with D possibly being TRBD1 or TRBD2 (5 bases each). Trimming took 6 bases from V and 4 from J, leaving 34 bases between them. The germline gives CDR1 SQVTM, CDR2 ANQGSEA. CDR3 length equals 20 residues. CDR3 sequence reads: CSVARIKTPGAHWGYNEQFF. The CDR3 nucleotides read TGCAGCGTCGCTCGAATCAAAACACCCGGGGCCCACTGGGGATACAATGAGCAGTTCTTC.